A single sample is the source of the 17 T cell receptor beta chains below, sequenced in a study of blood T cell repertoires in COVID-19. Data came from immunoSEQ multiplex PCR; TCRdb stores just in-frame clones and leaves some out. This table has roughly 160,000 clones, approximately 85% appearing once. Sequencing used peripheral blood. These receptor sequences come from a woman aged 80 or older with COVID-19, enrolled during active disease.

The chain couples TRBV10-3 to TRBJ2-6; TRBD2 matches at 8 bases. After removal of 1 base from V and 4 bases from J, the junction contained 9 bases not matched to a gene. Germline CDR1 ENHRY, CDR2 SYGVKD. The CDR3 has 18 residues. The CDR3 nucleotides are TGTGCCATCAGTGAGTTTTTAAGCGGGGGTGAAGGGGCCAACGTCCTGACTTTC. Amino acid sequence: CAISEFLSGGEGANVLTF.

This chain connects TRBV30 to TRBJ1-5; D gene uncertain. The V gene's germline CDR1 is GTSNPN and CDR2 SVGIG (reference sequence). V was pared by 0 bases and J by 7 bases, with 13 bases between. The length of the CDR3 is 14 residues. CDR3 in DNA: TGTGCCTGGAGTGTAACCCTAAACCCCCAGCCCCAGCATTTT. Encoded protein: CAWSVTLNPQPQHF.

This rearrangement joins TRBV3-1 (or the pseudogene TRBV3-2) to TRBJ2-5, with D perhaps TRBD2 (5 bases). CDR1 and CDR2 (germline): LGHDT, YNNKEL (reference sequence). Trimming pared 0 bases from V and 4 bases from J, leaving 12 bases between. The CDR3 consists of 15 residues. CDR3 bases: TGTGCCAGCAGCCAAGAGGTCTGGCGGGCAGAGACCCAGTACTTC. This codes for CASSQEVWRAETQYF.

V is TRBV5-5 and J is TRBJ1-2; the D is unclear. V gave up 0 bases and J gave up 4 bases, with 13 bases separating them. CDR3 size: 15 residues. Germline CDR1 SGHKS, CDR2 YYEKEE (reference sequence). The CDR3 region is CASSLGLGEGYGYTF. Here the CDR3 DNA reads TGTGCCAGCAGCTTGGGACTCGGGGAAGGCTATGGCTACACCTTC.

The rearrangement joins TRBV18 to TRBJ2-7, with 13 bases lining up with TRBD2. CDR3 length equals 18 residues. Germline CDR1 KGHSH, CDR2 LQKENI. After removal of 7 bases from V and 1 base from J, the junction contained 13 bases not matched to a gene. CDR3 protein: CASFGGPGTSGTSYEQYF. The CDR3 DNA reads TGTGCCAGCTTCGGGGGACCGGGGACTAGCGGGACGTCCTACGAGCAGTACTTC.

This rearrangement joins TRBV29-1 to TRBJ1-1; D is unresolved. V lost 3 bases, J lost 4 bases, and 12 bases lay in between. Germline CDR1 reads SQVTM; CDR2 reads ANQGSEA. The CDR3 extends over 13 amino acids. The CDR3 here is CSVDPGFGTEAFF. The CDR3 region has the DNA TGCAGCGTTGATCCCGGGTTCGGCACTGAAGCTTTCTTT.

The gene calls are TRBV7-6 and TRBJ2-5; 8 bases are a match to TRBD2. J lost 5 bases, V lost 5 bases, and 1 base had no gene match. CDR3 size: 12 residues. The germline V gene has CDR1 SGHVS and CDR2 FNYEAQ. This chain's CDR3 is CASSAGGETQYF. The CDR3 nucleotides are TGTGCCAGCAGCGCGGGGGGTGAGACCCAGTACTTC. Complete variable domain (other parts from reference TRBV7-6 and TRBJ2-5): GAGVSQSPRYKVTKRGQDVALRCDPISGHVSLYWYRQALGQGPEFLTYFNYEAQQDKSGLPNDRFSAERPEGSISTLTIQRTEQRDSAMYRCASSAGGETQYFGPGTRLLVL.

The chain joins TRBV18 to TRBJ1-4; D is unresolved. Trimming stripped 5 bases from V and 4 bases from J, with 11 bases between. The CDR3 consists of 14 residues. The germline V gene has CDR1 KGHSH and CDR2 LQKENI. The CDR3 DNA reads TGTGCCAGCTCAAAAACAGAAGATAATGAAAAACTGTTTTTT. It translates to CASSKTEDNEKLFF.

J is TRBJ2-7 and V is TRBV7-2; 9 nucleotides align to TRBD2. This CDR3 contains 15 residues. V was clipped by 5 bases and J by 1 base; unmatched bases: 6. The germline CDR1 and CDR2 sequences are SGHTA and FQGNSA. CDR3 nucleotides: TGTGCCAGCAGCCCCGGCGGGGGGGTTTCCTACGAGCAGTACTTC. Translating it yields CASSPGGGVSYEQYF.

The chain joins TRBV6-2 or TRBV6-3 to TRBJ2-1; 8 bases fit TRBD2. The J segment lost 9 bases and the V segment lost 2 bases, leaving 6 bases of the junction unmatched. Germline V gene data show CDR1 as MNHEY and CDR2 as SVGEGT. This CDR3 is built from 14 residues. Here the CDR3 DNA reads TGTGCCAGCAGTTACGCCGGGGGGGAGGTTGAGCAGTTCTTC. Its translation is CASSYAGGEVEQFF.

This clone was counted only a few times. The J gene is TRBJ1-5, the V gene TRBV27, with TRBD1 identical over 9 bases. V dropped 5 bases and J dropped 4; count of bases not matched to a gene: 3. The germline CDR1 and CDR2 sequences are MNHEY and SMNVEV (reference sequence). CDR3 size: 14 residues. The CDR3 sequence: CASSRTGENQPQHF. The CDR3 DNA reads TGTGCCAGCAGTAGGACAGGGGAGAATCAGCCCCAGCATTTT.

CDR3 sequence: CASRGLAGEVVAGELFF. The CDR3 DNA is TGTGCCAGTAGGGGACTAGCGGGAGAAGTTGTAGCCGGGGAGCTGTTTTTT. This rearrangement joins TRBV19 to TRBJ2-2; TRBD2 matches at 14 bases. Germline values: CDR1 LNHDA, CDR2 SQIVND (reference sequence). V was clipped by 6 bases and J by 6 bases; unmatched bases: 9. The CDR3 is 17 amino acids.

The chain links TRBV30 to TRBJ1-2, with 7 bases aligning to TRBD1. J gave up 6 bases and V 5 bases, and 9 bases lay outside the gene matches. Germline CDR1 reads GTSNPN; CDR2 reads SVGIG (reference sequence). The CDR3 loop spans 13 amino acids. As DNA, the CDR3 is TGTGCCTGGCAGGGGGATGGGCTTCATGGCTACACCTTC. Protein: CAWQGDGLHGYTF.

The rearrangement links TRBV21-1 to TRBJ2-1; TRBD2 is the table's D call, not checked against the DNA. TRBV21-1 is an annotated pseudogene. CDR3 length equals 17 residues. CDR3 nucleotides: TGTGCCAGCAACCCAAGTGACTCCAGCGGGGGGCCTCCGGAAGAATTCTTC. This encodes CASNPSDSSGGPPEEFF.

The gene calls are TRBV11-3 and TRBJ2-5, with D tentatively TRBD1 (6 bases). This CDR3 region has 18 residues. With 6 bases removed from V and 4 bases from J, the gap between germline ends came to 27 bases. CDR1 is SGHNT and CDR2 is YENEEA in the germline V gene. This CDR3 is CASRPRVTGPRGIETQYF. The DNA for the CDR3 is TGTGCCAGCAGGCCTCGCGTAACAGGGCCAAGGGGAATAGAGACCCAGTACTTC.

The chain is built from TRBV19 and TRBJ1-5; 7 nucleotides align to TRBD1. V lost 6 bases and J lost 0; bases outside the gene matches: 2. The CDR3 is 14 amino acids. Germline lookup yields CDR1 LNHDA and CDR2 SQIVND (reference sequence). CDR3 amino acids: CASRGQASNQPQHF. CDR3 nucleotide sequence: TGTGCCAGTAGAGGACAGGCTAGCAATCAGCCCCAGCATTTT.

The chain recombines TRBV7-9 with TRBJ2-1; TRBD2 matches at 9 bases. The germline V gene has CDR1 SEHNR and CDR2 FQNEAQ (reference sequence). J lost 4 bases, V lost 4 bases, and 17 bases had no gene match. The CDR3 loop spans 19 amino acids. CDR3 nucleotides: TGTGCCAGCAGCTCGCATCTTAGCGGGAGTAGGGTAAGGTACAATGAGCAGTTCTTC. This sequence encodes CASSSHLSGSRVRYNEQFF. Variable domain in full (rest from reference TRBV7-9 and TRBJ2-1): DTGVSQNPRHKITKRGQNVTFRCDPISEHNRLYWYRQTLGQGPEFLTYFQNEAQLEKSRLLSDRFSAERPKGSFSTLEIQRTEQGDSAMYLCASSSHLSGSRVRYNEQFFGPGTRLTVL.